The rows below give T cell receptor beta chains drawn from one sample of a study of blood T cell repertoires in COVID-19. Sequencing used immunoSEQ multiplex PCR; TCRdb keeps in-frame clones, though not all of them. The table lists 65,000 to 90,000 clones, more than 75% of them singletons. The sequenced material came from peripheral blood. These receptors all come from a man aged 50-60 years with active COVID-19. Each CDR3 is given with its conserved first and last residue. Fields, in order: clone size, D gene, V gene, J gene, CDR3 protein, CDR3 DNA. A D gene is named only where the DNA matches it firmly. Clone size is shown for a subset of rows, as once, few, many or a class of expanded clone.

>NA|NA|TRBV5-1|TRBJ2-2
CASSLGGVEHTGELFF
TGCGCCAGCAGCTTGGGTGGAGTTGAGCACACCGGGGAGCTGTTTTTT
>NA|TRBD1|TRBV9|TRBJ1-5
CASSEGTAYQPQHF
TGTGCCAGCAGCGAAGGGACAGCTTATCAGCCCCAGCATTTT
>once|NA|TRBV12-3/TRBV12-4|TRBJ2-7
CASSLRGGYEQYF
TGTGCCAGCAGTTTGAGGGGGGGCTACGAGCAGTACTTC
>NA|NA|TRBV7-9|TRBJ1-1
CASSLTRNTEAFF
TGTGCCAGCAGTCTCACACGGAACACTGAAGCTTTCTTT
>NA|TRBD1|TRBV20-1|TRBJ1-2
CSANRGEGYTF
TGCAGTGCCAACAGGGGGGAGGGCTACACCTTC
>NA|NA|TRBV6-2/TRBV6-3|TRBJ1-2
CASSYPDYGYTF
TGTGCCAGCAGTTACCCCGACTATGGCTACACCTTC
>once|NA|TRBV2|TRBJ1-1
CASTTEMNTEAFF
TGTGCCAGCACGACGGAGATGAACACTGAAGCTTTCTTT
>NA|NA|TRBV7-3|TRBJ1-1
CASSLSFGRVNTEAFF
TGTGCCAGCAGCCTCTCTTTCGGGAGGGTGAACACTGAAGCTTTCTTT
>NA|TRBD2|TRBV7-2|TRBJ2-1
CASSFTSGRGGLTGEQFF
TGTGCCAGCAGCTTCACTAGCGGGAGAGGAGGTCTAACAGGTGAGCAGTTCTTC
>NA|NA|TRBV4-3|TRBJ2-7
CASSQDQGLRQYF
TGCGCCAGCAGCCAAGATCAGGGTCTCAGGCAGTACTTC
>NA|NA|TRBV10-3|TRBJ2-7
CAISERESYEQYF
TGTGCCATCAGTGAACGGGAGTCATACGAGCAGTACTTC
>once|NA|TRBV7-2|TRBJ1-4
CASSPTPPGQRGEKLFF
TGTGCCAGCAGCCCAACCCCCCCGGGGCAGCGGGGTGAAAAACTGTTTTTT
>NA|TRBD2|TRBV27|TRBJ2-3
CASRPRAGRETDTQYF
TGTGCCAGCAGACCGAGGGCGGGGAGGGAGACAGATACGCAGTATTTT
>few|NA|TRBV4-1|TRBJ2-2
CASSRTGDTGELFF
TGCGCCAGCAGCCGAACAGGAGACACCGGGGAGCTGTTTTTT
>NA|NA|TRBV3-1/TRBV3-2|TRBJ2-2
CASSQGPQGPGELFF
TGTGCCAGCAGCCAAGGCCCTCAGGGGCCCGGGGAGCTGTTTTTT
>NA|TRBD1|TRBV19|TRBJ1-2
CASTSTGRSSNYGYTF
TGTGCCAGTACTTCGACAGGGAGATCTTCTAACTATGGCTACACCTTC
>NA|NA|TRBV6-2/TRBV6-3|TRBJ2-7
CASGQGIEQYF
TGTGCCAGCGGCCAGGGGATCGAGCAGTACTTC
>NA|TRBD1|TRBV9|TRBJ2-1
CASSVVGQADNEQFF
TGTGCCAGCAGCGTAGTGGGACAGGCAGACAATGAGCAGTTCTTC
>NA|NA|TRBV3-1/TRBV3-2|TRBJ2-1
CASSPGVALCSYNEQFF
TGTGCCAGCAGCCCCGGGGTAGCGCTTTGCTCCTACAATGAGCAGTTCTTC
>few|NA|TRBV29-1|TRBJ1-1
CSVDNERGVGTEAFF
TGCAGCGTTGATAATGAACGCGGGGTAGGCACTGAAGCTTTCTTT
>NA|NA|TRBV15|TRBJ1-4
CATSRDYGGGNEKLFF
TGTGCCACCAGCAGAGATTACGGCGGGGGTAATGAAAAACTGTTTTTT
>NA|TRBD1|TRBV7-3|TRBJ2-3
CASSRDRTDTQYF
TGTGCCAGCAGCCGGGACAGAACAGATACGCAGTATTTT
>NA|NA|TRBV5-1|TRBJ1-6
CASSRELRISPLHF
TGCGCCAGCAGCCGGGAGCTCCGGATATCACCCCTCCACTTT
>NA|NA|TRBV18|TRBJ2-7
CASSSTAISYEQYF
TGTGCCAGCTCATCGACTGCAATCTCCTACGAGCAGTACTTC
>NA|NA|TRBV21-1|TRBJ2-7
CASSRAGGHSYEQYF
TGTGCCAGCAGCAGGGCCGGGGGGCATTCCTACGAGCAGTACTTC
>once|NA|TRBV7-9|TRBJ1-2
CASSLAPGSANYGYTF
TGTGCCAGCAGCTTAGCTCCAGGGTCCGCTAACTATGGCTACACCTTC
>NA|NA|TRBV12-3/TRBV12-4|TRBJ2-3
CASSALGGTQYF
TGTGCCAGCAGTGCCCTAGGAGGTACGCAGTATTTT
>few|NA|TRBV6-2/TRBV6-3|TRBJ1-1
CASSPGIYTTGTEAFF
TGTGCCAGCAGCCCCGGTATTTATACTACGGGCACTGAAGCTTTCTTT
>NA|NA|TRBV7-2|TRBJ2-1
CASSIISNEQFF
TGTGCCAGCAGCATTATCTCCAATGAGCAGTTCTTC
>NA|NA|TRBV30|TRBJ2-2
CAWQPGLNIGELFF
TGTGCCTGGCAACCGGGACTTAACATCGGGGAGCTGTTTTTT
>NA|TRBD2|TRBV7-2|TRBJ2-1
CASSLYRAGGGEQFF
TGTGCCAGCAGCTTATATAGAGCGGGAGGAGGTGAGCAGTTCTTC
>NA|TRBD2|TRBV7-2|TRBJ2-1
CASSGGWRELGEQFF
TGTGCCAGCAGCGGGGGTTGGCGGGAGTTGGGTGAGCAGTTCTTC
>NA|NA|TRBV21-1|TRBJ1-4
CASSKPRARLGEKLFF
TGTGCCAGCAGCAAACCCCGCGCCAGGTTGGGTGAAAAACTGTTTTTT
>NA|TRBD2|TRBV28|TRBJ2-7
CASSRLAGGLYEQYF
TGTGCCAGCAGCCGTCTAGCGGGGGGCCTCTACGAGCAGTACTTC
>once|NA|TRBV28|TRBJ2-3
CASSPPTGPLKTDTQYF
TGTGCCAGCAGCCCCCCGACAGGCCCCTTAAAGACAGATACGCAGTATTTT
>NA|NA|TRBV5-6|TRBJ1-5
CASSLGQDGQPQHF
TGTGCCAGCAGCTTGGGACAGGACGGTCAGCCCCAGCATTTT
>NA|TRBD2|TRBV5-5|TRBJ2-7
CASSEGLAGNYEQYF
TGTGCCAGCAGCGAAGGACTAGCGGGGAACTACGAGCAGTACTTC
>NA|NA|TRBV4-1|TRBJ1-1
CASSQDRQRPTEAFF
TGCGCCAGCAGCCAAGATCGACAGAGACCCACTGAAGCTTTCTTT
>NA|TRBD1|TRBV6-5|TRBJ1-4
CASSKGQGREKLFF
TGTGCCAGCAGCAAGGGACAGGGTAGGGAAAAACTGTTTTTT
>NA|NA|TRBV28|TRBJ1-1
CASSFQENTEAFF
TGTGCCAGCAGTTTCCAGGAGAACACTGAAGCTTTCTTT
>NA|TRBD2|TRBV7-3|TRBJ2-3
CASSSSPGLAGVGTDTQYF
TGTGCCAGCAGCTCATCTCCGGGACTAGCGGGAGTTGGCACAGATACGCAGTATTTT
>NA|TRBD1|TRBV9|TRBJ1-6
CASDRTGVGSNSPLHF
TGTGCCAGCGACCGGACAGGTGTGGGGAGTAATTCACCCCTCCACTTT
>NA|TRBD1|TRBV6-2/TRBV6-3|TRBJ1-2
CASSYSGGSGYTF
TGTGCCAGCAGTTACTCAGGGGGCTCCGGCTACACCTTC
>NA|NA|TRBV3-1/TRBV3-2|TRBJ2-2
CASSQDPVNTGELFF
TGTGCCAGCAGCCAAGATCCCGTGAACACCGGGGAGCTGTTTTTT
>NA|TRBD2|TRBV5-8|TRBJ2-2
CASRGGQRINTGELFF
TGTGCCAGCAGGGGAGGGCAGAGGATTAACACCGGGGAGCTGTTTTTT
>NA|NA|TRBV3-1/TRBV3-2|TRBJ1-1
CASSQDEAGLTEAFF
TGTGCCAGCAGCCAAGACGAGGCAGGGCTAACTGAAGCTTTCTTT
>NA|NA|TRBV5-8|TRBJ1-2
CASSRAGTPEVYGYTF
TGTGCCAGCAGCCGCGCCGGGACTCCGGAGGTATATGGCTACACCTTC
>NA|TRBD1|TRBV6-5|TRBJ2-7
CASSYGQGPMGEQYF
TGTGCCAGCAGTTACGGACAGGGGCCAATGGGCGAGCAGTACTTC
>NA|NA|TRBV4-3|TRBJ1-2
CASSQDQPGYAYGYTF
TGCGCCAGCAGCCAAGATCAGCCAGGGTACGCCTATGGCTACACCTTC
>NA|NA|TRBV10-3|TRBJ2-7
CAISAQSGLLYEQYF
TGTGCCATCAGTGCGCAGTCAGGGCTTTTGTACGAGCAGTACTTC
>few|NA|TRBV5-6|TRBJ2-7
CASSPGFRGEQYF
TGTGCCAGCTCGCCTGGCTTCCGAGGCGAGCAGTACTTC
>few|NA|TRBV27|TRBJ1-5
CASSPLGGQNLQPQHF
TGTGCCAGCAGCCCTTTGGGGGGGCAGAACCTTCAGCCCCAGCATTTT
>NA|NA|TRBV5-5|TRBJ1-2
CASSSTAPNYGYTF
TGTGCCAGCAGCTCGACAGCTCCTAACTATGGCTACACCTTC